This TCR beta chain was found in a study of T cells in Graves' hyperthyroidism and ophthalmopathy. The patients, who ranged from 18 to 65 in age, presented with newly diagnosed hyperthyroidism lasting under 2 months. The V gene's germline CDR1 is SGHDT and CDR2 YYEEEE. V was shortened by 5 bases and J by 4 bases, with 15 bases between the two germline ends. The CDR3 runs to 14 residues. This clonotype was found a few times. The investigators amplified TCR beta CDR3 regions from RNA transcripts. The HTBI set primed first-round TCR CDR3 RT-PCR. In TCRdb, the multiplex PCR reads were re-called with MiXCR into one record per CDR3 protein. The table lists approximately 640,000 distinct CDR3 sequences, 17% of them singletons.

This TCR derives from a man aged 45-65 years with Graves' hyperthyroidism. The chain couples TRBV5-6 to TRBJ1-2, with a tentative D call TRBD1 (6 bases). The sample taken for sequencing was blood. The CDR3 sequence is CASRDTGKPYGYTF. Here the CDR3 DNA reads TGTGCCAGCAGGGACACAGGGAAACCCTATGGCTACACCTTC. The complete variable domain, with remaining parts taken from reference TRBV5-6 and TRBJ1-2, reads DAGVTQSPTHLIKTRGQQVTLRCSPKSGHDTVSWYQQALGQGPQFIFQYYEEEERQRGNFPDRFSGHQFPNYSSELNVNALLLGDSALYLCASRDTGKPYGYTFGSGTRLTVV.